A selection of T cell receptor beta chains follows, all from one sample in a study of cytomegalovirus exposure and HLA in healthy donors. Clones were sequenced by immunoSEQ multiplex PCR, and TCRdb holds only the in-frame ones, with some missing. The sample lists about 150,000 clones; approximately 61% were seen once. Specimen: PBMCs. Receptors originate from a woman in her 40s in good health and CMV-seronegative. The CDR3 runs from the conserved cysteine through the conserved F or W. The order of the fields is D gene, V gene, clone size, J gene, CDR3 protein, CDR3 DNA. A D gene is named only where the DNA matches it firmly. Clone size is not always given. Where it is, it says once, few, many or a class for expanded clones.

>TRBD1|TRBV5-4|many|TRBJ2-2
CASSSGQGVAGELFF
TGTGCCAGCAGCTCGGGACAGGGAGTAGCCGGGGAGCTGTTTTTT
>TRBD2|TRBV7-8|few|TRBJ2-5
CASIGLGAAFQETQYF
TGTGCCAGCATCGGACTAGGTGCGGCCTTCCAAGAGACCCAGTACTTC
>.|TRBV6-5|.|TRBJ1-3
CASTQGGLSGNTIYF
TGTGCCAGCACCCAAGGGGGTCTCTCTGGAAACACCATATATTTT
>.|TRBV4-1|.|TRBJ1-1
CASSQSAFPGYTEAFF
TGCGCCAGCAGCCAATCCGCGTTTCCGGGTTACACTGAAGCTTTCTTT
>.|TRBV4-1|.|TRBJ2-7
CASSQKLEYEQYF
TGCGCCAGCAGCCAGAAACTAGAATACGAGCAGTACTTC
>.|TRBV27|few|TRBJ1-4
CASSLSSPGSASNEKLFF
TGTGCCAGCAGTTTATCGAGTCCCGGGTCAGCTTCTAATGAAAAACTGTTTTTT
>TRBD1|TRBV28|few|TRBJ2-2
CASSPRTGTGDTGELFF
TGTGCCAGCAGCCCACGCACCGGGACAGGGGACACCGGGGAGCTGTTTTTT
>.|TRBV5-1|.|TRBJ2-5
CASSFGGMATQYF
TGCGCCAGCAGCTTCGGAGGAATGGCGACCCAGTACTTC
>.|TRBV4-1|.|TRBJ1-6
CASSQGRLRLRSPLHF
TGCGCCAGCAGCCAAGGACGCCTGAGGTTGCGTTCACCCCTCCACTTT
>TRBD1|TRBV5-4|.|TRBJ1-2
CASSLGRDREGYTF
TGTGCCAGCAGCTTGGGAAGGGACAGGGAGGGCTACACCTTC
>.|TRBV4-3|.|TRBJ2-5
CASSQDPPSDTFQETQYF
TGCGCCAGCAGCCAAGACCCCCCTAGCGACACCTTCCAAGAGACCCAGTACTTC
>.|TRBV5-6|few|TRBJ2-7
CASSLTGNYEQYF
TGTGCCAGCAGCCTGACAGGAAACTACGAGCAGTACTTC
>.|TRBV5-4|.|TRBJ1-6
CASSFFDRDSPLHF
TGTGCCAGCAGCTTTTTTGATCGGGATTCACCCCTCCACTTT
>TRBD1|TRBV5-1|.|TRBJ1-1
CASSLDRGQTEAFF
TGCGCCAGCAGCTTAGACAGGGGGCAAACTGAAGCTTTCTTT
>TRBD1|TRBV5-1|once|TRBJ1-5
CASSLEPGQEAQPQHF
TGCGCCAGCAGCTTGGAACCGGGACAGGAGGCTCAGCCCCAGCATTTT
>TRBD2|TRBV27|few|TRBJ2-7
CASSFSGGTYEQYF
TGTGCCAGCAGTTTCAGCGGGGGGACTTACGAGCAGTACTTC
>.|TRBV11-2|few|TRBJ1-1
CASSLQQGNTEAFF
TGTGCCAGCAGCTTACAACAGGGCAACACTGAAGCTTTCTTT
>.|TRBV4-1|.|TRBJ1-5
CASSQLLQPRPIQHF
TGCGCCAGCAGCCAACTTTTACAGCCCCGGCCGATCCAGCATTTT
>.|TRBV19|.|TRBJ1-5
CASRGVGGVNQPQHF
TGTGCCAGTAGAGGGGTGGGGGGGGTCAATCAGCCCCAGCATTTT
>.|TRBV7-7|.|TRBJ2-5
CASSLYGGQGETQYF
TGTGCCAGCAGCTTATACGGGGGGCAGGGAGAGACCCAGTACTTC
>.|TRBV7-6|.|TRBJ2-2
CASSLALGNTGELFF
TGTGCCAGCAGCTTAGCGCTCGGGAACACCGGGGAGCTGTTTTTT
>TRBD2|TRBV11-2|.|TRBJ2-7
CASSLEPGGNYEQYF
TGTGCCAGCAGCTTAGAACCGGGAGGGAACTACGAGCAGTACTTC
>TRBD2|TRBV5-6|few|TRBJ2-3
CASSFASGGVTDTQYF
TGTGCCAGCAGCTTCGCTAGCGGGGGGGTCACAGATACGCAGTATTTT
>.|TRBV7-2|.|TRBJ2-5
CASSRVWGHAETQYF
TGTGCCAGCAGCCGGGTTTGGGGACACGCAGAGACCCAGTACTTC
>.|TRBV9|.|TRBJ2-3
CASSAVQGNTDTQYF
TGTGCCAGCAGCGCCGTCCAGGGGAACACAGATACGCAGTATTTT
>TRBD1|TRBV7-3|.|TRBJ2-7
CASSLEQGKQYF
TGTGCCAGCAGCCTGGAACAGGGGAAACAGTACTTC
>TRBD2|TRBV7-2|.|TRBJ2-3
CASSFREAQYF
TGTGCCAGCAGCTTCCGGGAGGCGCAGTATTTT
>TRBD1|TRBV7-7|.|TRBJ2-2
CASSQGTGGNTGELFF
TGTGCCAGCAGCCAGGGGACAGGGGGTAACACCGGGGAGCTGTTTTTT